The rows below give T cell receptor beta chains drawn from one sample of a study of shared clonotypes between healthy human individuals. TCRdb keeps only in-frame clones here, not all; method: immunoSEQ multiplex PCR. The data hold about 500,000 clones, with roughly three quarters observed a single time. Sequenced sample: PBMCs. The receptors were gathered from a middle-aged woman in good health. Some clones in this sample may be carry-over from other donors' samples. CDR3s include the opening cysteine and the closing phenylalanine or tryptophan. Each record gives: V gene, J gene, D gene, clone size, CDR3 protein, CDR3 DNA. The D gene is left open where the match is weak. For some rows the clone size is stated as once, few or many, or as a class when expanded; others skip it.

>TRBV19|TRBJ2-1|-|-
CASSMFLGQTNEQFF
TGTGCCAGTAGTATGTTCCTCGGGCAGACCAATGAGCAGTTCTTC
>TRBV6-6|TRBJ2-7|-|few
CASSRGYEQYF
TGTGCCAGCAGTCGGGGTTACGAGCAGTACTTC
>TRBV6-1|TRBJ1-2|-|-
CASSEWAGTTNYGYTF
TGTGCCAGCAGTGAATGGGCAGGGACAACTAACTATGGCTACACCTTC
>TRBV2|TRBJ2-2|-|-
CASQRGYNANTGELFF
TGTGCCAGTCAAAGGGGCTACAACGCGAACACCGGGGAGCTGTTTTTT
>TRBV6-1|TRBJ2-7|-|-
CASESVVSYEQYF
TGTGCCAGCGAATCCGTAGTCTCCTACGAGCAGTACTTC
>TRBV28|TRBJ1-5|-|-
CASSQTPGRSNQPQHF
TGTGCCAGCAGCCAGACCCCCGGACGGTCAAATCAGCCCCAGCATTTT
>TRBV7-2|TRBJ2-2|-|-
CASSLGRMVGELFF
TGTGCCAGCAGCTTAGGTCGGATGGTCGGGGAGCTGTTTTTT
>TRBV7-9|TRBJ2-3|-|-
CASRPGGEIDTQYF
TGTGCCAGCAGACCTGGAGGCGAGATTGATACGCAGTATTTT
>TRBV6-1|TRBJ1-1|-|-
CASSYGTPREAFF
TGTGCCAGCAGTTATGGGACGCCTCGTGAAGCTTTCTTT
>TRBV14|TRBJ2-3|TRBD2|many
CASSHRPTSGRGDTQYF
TGTGCCAGCAGCCACCGCCCTACCAGCGGGAGAGGAGATACGCAGTATTTT
>TRBV9|TRBJ2-5|TRBD1|-
CASSVQRTGEETQYF
TGTGCCAGCAGCGTACAGAGGACAGGGGAAGAGACCCAGTACTTC
>TRBV15|TRBJ1-5|-|once
CATSALQGSNQPQHF
TGTGCCACCAGCGCTCTCCAGGGTAGCAATCAGCCCCAGCATTTT
>TRBV27|TRBJ1-2|TRBD1|-
CASSLSLRGRSGYTF
TGTGCCAGCAGTTTATCACTCAGGGGGCGGAGTGGCTACACCTTC
>TRBV5-6|TRBJ1-1|TRBD1|-
CASSPGDREPMNTEAFF
TGTGCCAGCAGCCCTGGAGACAGGGAACCGATGAACACTGAAGCTTTCTTT
>TRBV7-2|TRBJ2-7|TRBD1|-
CASSPQGQSYEQYF
TGTGCCAGCAGCCCCCAGGGACAGTCCTACGAGCAGTACTTC
>TRBV7-9|TRBJ2-3|-|-
CASSLGRASTDTQYF
TGTGCCAGCAGCTTAGGCAGGGCTAGCACAGATACGCAGTATTTT
>TRBV7-3|TRBJ2-7|-|many
CASSLGGALNEQYF
TGTGCCAGCAGCTTAGGGGGGGCGCTCAACGAGCAGTACTTC
>TRBV11-2|TRBJ1-2|-|-
CASSQGGYGYTF
TGTGCCAGCAGCCAAGGGGGCTATGGCTACACCTTC
>TRBV5-1|TRBJ1-2|-|-
CASSLEGLGYTF
TGCGCCAGCAGCTTGGAGGGCCTAGGCTACACCTTC
>TRBV5-1|TRBJ2-1|TRBD2|-
CASRPGTSWDEQFF
TGCGCCAGCAGACCTGGGACTAGCTGGGATGAGCAGTTCTTC
>TRBV19|TRBJ1-2|-|once
CASSPIGGDNNYGYTF
TGTGCCAGTAGCCCCATCGGAGGGGATAATAACTATGGCTACACCTTC
>TRBV30|TRBJ1-2|-|-
CAWSRGNYGYTF
TGTGCCTGGAGTCGGGGTAACTATGGCTACACCTTC
>TRBV19|TRBJ2-2|TRBD2|-
CASITSGQGELFF
TGTGCCAGTATCACTAGCGGACAAGGGGAGCTGTTTTTT
>TRBV5-6|TRBJ2-7|-|many
CASSTLRGRTSYEQYF
TGTGCCAGCAGTACGCTCCGGGGCAGGACGTCCTACGAGCAGTACTTC
>TRBV2|TRBJ1-4|-|once
CASYLRNEKLFF
TGTGCCAGCTACTTAAGAAATGAAAAACTGTTTTTT
>TRBV30|TRBJ1-3|TRBD1|-
CAWSPARTGSGNTIYF
TGTGCCTGGTCCCCCGCCCGGACAGGCTCTGGAAACACCATATATTTT
>TRBV27|TRBJ2-3|-|-
CASSLGGYDTQYF
TGTGCCAGCAGTTTAGGGGGTTATGATACGCAGTATTTT
>TRBV5-4|TRBJ2-4|-|-
CASSSDTIIQYF
TGTGCCAGCAGCTCAGACACGATAATTCAGTACTTC
>TRBV7-9|TRBJ1-1|-|-
CASSPNRLGGADSYEAFF
TGTGCCAGCAGCCCCAACCGATTGGGGGGCGCGGATTCTTATGAAGCTTTCTTT
>TRBV10-1|TRBJ2-7|-|once
CAGVEGRIDEQYF
TGCGCTGGAGTTGAGGGGAGGATTGACGAGCAGTACTTC
>TRBV5-4|TRBJ1-1|-|-
CASSLALAGENTEAFF
TGTGCCAGCAGCTTGGCTTTGGCAGGGGAGAACACTGAAGCTTTCTTT
>TRBV15|TRBJ1-1|-|-
CATRLDLDGGPTFF
TGTGCCACCCGCCTAGACCTGGACGGGGGCCCGACTTTCTTT
>TRBV28|TRBJ2-2|-|-
CASKERLNTGELFF
TGTGCCAGCAAGGAACGGTTGAACACCGGGGAGCTGTTTTTT
>TRBV18|TRBJ2-7|TRBD2|-
CASSPGGMIAGGGEQYF
TGTGCCAGCTCACCTGGAGGGATGATAGCGGGAGGAGGCGAGCAGTACTTC
>TRBV10-1|TRBJ2-3|TRBD2|once
CASSPSSGTDTQYF
TGCGCCAGCAGCCCATCTAGCGGAACAGATACGCAGTATTTT
>TRBV4-1|TRBJ2-7|TRBD2|-
CASSLGTRSLYEQYF
TGCGCCAGCAGTCTCGGGACTAGGAGTCTTTACGAGCAGTACTTC
>TRBV12-5|TRBJ1-1|-|-
CASGLGPNTEALF
TGTGCTAGTGGTTTGGGGCCGAACACTGAAGCTCTCTTT
>TRBV2|TRBJ2-1|-|many
CASSVWQGSNEQFF
TGTGCCAGCAGTGTTTGGCAGGGATCGAATGAGCAGTTCTTC
>TRBV4-3|TRBJ2-7|-|-
CASSQAGTYEQYF
TGCGCCAGCAGCCAAGCAGGTACCTACGAGCAGTACTTC
>TRBV28|TRBJ2-7|TRBD2|-
CASSPPRREGRWYEQYF
TGTGCCAGCAGCCCTCCCCGGCGGGAGGGCCGTTGGTACGAGCAGTACTTC
>TRBV5-4|TRBJ1-1|-|-
CASSFHRADGLNTEAFF
TGTGCCAGCAGCTTCCACAGGGCGGACGGGTTAAACACTGAAGCTTTCTTT
>TRBV30|TRBJ2-1|-|-
CAWSGRNQGEQFF
TGTGCCTGGAGTGGGAGGAATCAGGGGGAGCAGTTCTTC
>TRBV18|TRBJ1-4|TRBD1|-
CASSPPRGQGVRWGEKLFF
TGTGCCAGCTCACCCCCACGCGGACAGGGGGTGAGGTGGGGTGAAAAACTGTTTTTT
>TRBV7-2|TRBJ1-1|-|-
CASSPKLTEIEAFF
TGTGCCAGCAGCCCAAAATTGACAGAAATTGAAGCTTTCTTT
>TRBV2|TRBJ2-5|-|-
CASIGIQETQYF
TGTGCCAGCATCGGCATCCAAGAGACCCAGTACTTC
>TRBV6-5|TRBJ2-7|-|-
CASSPRGTQSYEQYF
TGTGCCAGCAGCCCCAGGGGGACTCAGTCCTACGAGCAGTACTTC